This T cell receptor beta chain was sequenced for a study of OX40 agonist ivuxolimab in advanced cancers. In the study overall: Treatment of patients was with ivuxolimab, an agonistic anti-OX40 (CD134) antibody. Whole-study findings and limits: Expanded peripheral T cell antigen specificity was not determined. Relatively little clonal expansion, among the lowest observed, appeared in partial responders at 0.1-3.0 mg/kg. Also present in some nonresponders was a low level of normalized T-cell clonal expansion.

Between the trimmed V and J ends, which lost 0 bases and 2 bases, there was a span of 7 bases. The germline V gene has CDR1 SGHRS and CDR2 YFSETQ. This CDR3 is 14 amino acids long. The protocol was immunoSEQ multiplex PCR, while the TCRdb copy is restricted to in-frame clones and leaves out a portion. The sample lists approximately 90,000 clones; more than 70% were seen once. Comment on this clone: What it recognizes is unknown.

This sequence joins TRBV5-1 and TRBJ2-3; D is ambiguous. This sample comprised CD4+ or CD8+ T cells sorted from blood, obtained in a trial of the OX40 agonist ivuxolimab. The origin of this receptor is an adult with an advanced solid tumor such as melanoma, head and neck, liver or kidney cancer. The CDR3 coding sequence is TGCGCCAGCAGCTTGGGAGAGGTCACAGATACGCAGTATTTT. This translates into CASSLGEVTDTQYF.